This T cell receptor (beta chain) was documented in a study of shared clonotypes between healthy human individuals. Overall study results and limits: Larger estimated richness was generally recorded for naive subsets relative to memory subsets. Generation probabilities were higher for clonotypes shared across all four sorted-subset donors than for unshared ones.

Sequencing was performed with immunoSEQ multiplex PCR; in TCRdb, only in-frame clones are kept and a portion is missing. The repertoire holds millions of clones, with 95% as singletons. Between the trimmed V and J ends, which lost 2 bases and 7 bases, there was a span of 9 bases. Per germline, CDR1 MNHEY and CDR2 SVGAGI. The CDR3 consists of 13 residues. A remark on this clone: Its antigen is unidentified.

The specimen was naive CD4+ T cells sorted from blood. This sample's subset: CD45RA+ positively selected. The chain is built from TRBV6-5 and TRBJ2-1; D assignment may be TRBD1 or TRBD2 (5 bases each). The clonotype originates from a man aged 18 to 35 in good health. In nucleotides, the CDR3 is TGTGCCAGCAGTTACGGGACCCGGAATGAGCAGTTCTTC. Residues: CASSYGTRNEQFF.